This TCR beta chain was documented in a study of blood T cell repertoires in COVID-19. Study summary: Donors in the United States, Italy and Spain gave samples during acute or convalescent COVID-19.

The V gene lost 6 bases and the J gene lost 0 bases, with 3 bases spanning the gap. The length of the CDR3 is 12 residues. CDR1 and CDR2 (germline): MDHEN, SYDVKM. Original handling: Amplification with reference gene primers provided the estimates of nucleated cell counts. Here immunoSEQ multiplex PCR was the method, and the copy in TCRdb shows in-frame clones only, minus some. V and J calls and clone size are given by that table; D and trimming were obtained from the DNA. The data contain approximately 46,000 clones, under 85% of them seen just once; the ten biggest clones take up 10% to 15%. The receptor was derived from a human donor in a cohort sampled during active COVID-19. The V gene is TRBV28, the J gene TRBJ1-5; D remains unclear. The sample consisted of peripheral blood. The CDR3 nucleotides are TGTGCCAGCAGGCGTAGCAATCAGCCCCAGCATTTT. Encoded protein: CASRRSNQPQHF.